Listed below are T cell receptor beta chains from one sample, sequenced in a study of blood T cell repertoires in COVID-19. Assay: immunoSEQ multiplex PCR; the TCRdb copy retains only in-frame clones and omits some. The sample shows 350,000 or so clones, 80% to 90% of them seen only once. The sequencing sample was made of peripheral blood. Every receptor here comes from a woman under 40 with COVID-19, enrolled during active disease. Each CDR3 is given with its conserved first and last residue. Each record gives: V gene, D gene, clone size, J gene, CDR3 length, CDR3 protein, CDR3 DNA. D genes are given only for firm matches. Clone size is stated in some rows and not others, as once, few, many or a class when expanded.

TRBV6-5,.,.,TRBJ1-5,13,CASTTGFGQPQHF,TGTGCCAGCACTACAGGGTTCGGTCAGCCCCAGCATTTT
TRBV13,.,.,TRBJ2-7,13,CASSHLSSYEQYF,TGTGCCAGCAGCCACCTAAGCTCCTACGAGCAGTACTTC
TRBV9,TRBD1,.,TRBJ2-7,15,CASSAEGQGRYEQYF,TGTGCCAGCAGCGCGGAGGGACAGGGACGGTACGAGCAGTACTTC
TRBV20-1,.,.,TRBJ2-1,10,CSARLNEQFF,TGCAGTGCTAGACTAAATGAGCAGTTCTTC
TRBV4-1,TRBD2,.,TRBJ2-3,16,CASSHGTSGTTDTQYF,TGCGCCAGCAGCCACGGGACTAGCGGGACCACAGATACGCAGTATTTT
TRBV7-2,.,.,TRBJ2-1,15,CASSPEGRRYNEQFF,TGTGCCAGCAGCCCCGAGGGCCGCCGCTACAATGAGCAGTTCTTC
TRBV11-2,.,few,TRBJ1-5,13,CASSLDDGGPQHF,TGTGCCAGCAGCTTAGATGACGGGGGGCCCCAGCATTTT
TRBV13,TRBD1,.,TRBJ1-2,14,CASSSTGPLYGYTF,TGTGCCAGCAGCTCGACAGGGCCTCTCTATGGCTACACCTTC
TRBV4-3,TRBD1,.,TRBJ1-2,15,CASSRTLQGNYGYTF,TGCGCCAGCAGCCGCACTCTACAGGGGAACTATGGCTACACCTTC
TRBV7-2,TRBD1,.,TRBJ1-6,16,CASSPRTGTISSPLHF,TGTGCCAGCAGCCCGCGGACAGGGACAATAAGTTCACCCCTCCACTTT
TRBV6-1,.,few,TRBJ2-1,14,CASSEAQVRGEQFF,TGTGCCAGCAGTGAAGCTCAGGTGAGAGGGGAGCAGTTCTTC
TRBV9,.,.,TRBJ1-2,13,CASSPETGVGYTF,TGTGCCAGCAGCCCAGAGACAGGAGTTGGCTACACCTTC
TRBV2,.,.,TRBJ2-1,16,CASSERQTSSYNEQFF,TGTGCCAGCAGTGAGCGGCAGACGAGCTCCTACAATGAGCAGTTCTTC
TRBV30,.,.,TRBJ1-5,14,CAESSGNLNQPQHF,TGTGCCGAATCCTCAGGAAACCTCAATCAGCCCCAGCATTTT
TRBV2,TRBD2,.,TRBJ2-7,17,CASSEGLAGGLSYEQYF,TGTGCCAGCAGTGAAGGGCTAGCGGGAGGCCTCTCCTACGAGCAGTACTTC
TRBV5-5,TRBD1,.,TRBJ2-7,16,CASSRGQGAHSYEQYF,TGTGCCAGCAGCAGGGGACAGGGGGCCCACTCCTACGAGCAGTACTTC
TRBV6-5,TRBD1,.,TRBJ2-5,14,CASRMGQGQETQYF,TGTGCCAGCAGGATGGGACAGGGCCAAGAGACCCAGTACTTC
TRBV11-2,TRBD2,.,TRBJ2-1,15,CASSLASGTSDEQFF,TGTGCCAGCAGCTTAGCTAGCGGTACGTCCGATGAGCAGTTCTTC
TRBV24-1,.,.,TRBJ2-7,13,CATSDSGSDEQYF,TGTGCCACCAGTGATTCTGGGAGTGACGAGCAGTACTTC
TRBV7-3,.,.,TRBJ1-1,13,CASSHGQKTEAFF,TGTGCCAGCAGCCATGGACAGAAGACTGAAGCTTTCTTT
TRBV9,TRBD1,.,TRBJ1-1,15,CASSPEDRVNTEAFF,TGTGCCAGCAGCCCAGAGGACAGGGTTAACACTGAAGCTTTCTTT
TRBV11-2,TRBD2,.,TRBJ2-7,15,CASSPAGLAGYEQYF,TGTGCCAGCAGCCCTGCCGGACTAGCGGGCTACGAGCAGTACTTC
TRBV5-4,.,once,TRBJ1-1,15,CASSLGQQPNTEAFF,TGTGCCAGCAGCTTGGGACAACAGCCGAACACTGAAGCTTTCTTT